This entry features one T cell receptor (beta chain) sequence. Its antigen is not known. This CDR3 has 14 residues. V shed 5 bases and J shed 4 bases, with 12 bases lying between them. Germline V gives CDR1 ENHRY, CDR2 SYGVKD. This sample is drawn from a study of OX40 agonist ivuxolimab in advanced cancers. Study-level background: The dose of intravenous ivuxolimab that patients received every 2 weeks ranged from 0.01 to 10 mg/kg. Averaging roughly 60 years in age, with a range of roughly 23 to 80, the cohort was approximately 83% male.

Findings and caveats of the study: The investigators did not determine what antigen specificity the expanded peripheral T cells had. CD8+ T cells (on average) carried more expanded clones than CD4+ T cells.

Sequencing was performed with immunoSEQ multiplex PCR; in TCRdb, only in-frame clones are kept and a portion is missing. Here the sample spans about 34,000 clones, about nine tenths being singletons. The sequence derives from an adult with an advanced solid tumor such as melanoma, head and neck, liver or kidney cancer. Sequencing was performed on CD4+ or CD8+ T cells sorted from blood, taken in a trial of the OX40 agonist ivuxolimab. This chain uses TRBV10-3 with TRBJ2-1; the D gene is possibly TRBD1 (6 bases). In nucleotides, the CDR3 is TGTGCCATCAGTCAGGGGCAAGATTACAATGAGCAGTTCTTC. Translating gives CAISQGQDYNEQFF.